This T cell receptor beta chain originates from a study of regulatory T cells in long-lasting Graves disease (dated by TCRdb to 2020 to 2023). Background on the whole study: Persistent Graves' disease was defined as persistently positive TSH receptor autoantibodies together with antithyroid drug treatment for over 5 years. Antithyroid drugs had been taken for about 10.3 years on average by persistent Graves' disease patients in the clinical cohort. Patients with persistent Graves' disease were compared with patients with newly diagnosed Graves' disease using TCR sequencing and RNA sequencing of peripheral blood. A total of 35 or so samples were covered by TCR sequencing, comprising approximately 13 persistent and around 20 newly diagnosed Graves' disease patients. The study was registered as a clinical trial and conducted in China. What the study reported, not specific to this receptor: Only the TCR beta chain was sequenced and analyzed. Persistent disease showed preferential use of TRBV28, TRBJ1-2 and TRBJ2-5, whereas newly diagnosed disease favored TRBV20-1 and TRBJ2-1. Persistent Graves' disease patients showed lower TCR Shannon entropy and fewer highly expanded clones than newly diagnosed patients, suggesting clonal expansion. Peripheral blood alone was examined, since thyroid tissue, which constituted the primary lesion, could not be accessed. Patients with persistent disease shared more public clonotypes (about 3,000) than newly diagnosed patients did (around 930). The authors noted that the small sample size was a limitation that may lower accuracy.

This clonotype showed up many times. The antigen this receptor binds is unknown. It has no much larger one-base neighbor in the sample; base qualities were not kept. Read against the paper, the sample's time point label means: persistent/refractory GD, antithyroid drugs over 5 years with positive TRAb. For both TCR sequencing and RNA sequencing, RNA was extracted from PBMCs in TRIzol. The diagnosis of Graves' disease followed American Thyroid Association guidelines. Patients for the study were recruited at an endocrinology department in Xi'an, China. Each patient gave about 8.1 milliliters of peripheral blood, collected in an EDTA anticoagulant tube. Ficoll Paque Plus density gradient separation was used to isolate PBMCs, and no additional T cell sorting was done. RNA quality was checked with an Agilent 2100 Bioanalyzer and agarose gel, and concentration with a NanoDrop 2000. The CDR3 runs 14 residues from the cysteine to the phenylalanine. The kept DNA is CDR3 alone, 42 bases in frame from the first base. The trim is 1 base for V and 7 bases for J, with a gap of 14 bases between the germline ends. As encoded in the germline V gene, CDR1 is SGHRS while CDR2 is YFSETQ.

Preparation of the library involved multiplex PCR. For sequencing, an Illumina HiSeq 4000 was employed. CDR3 regions were amplified by Arm-PCR with iRepertoire HTBI primers to construct TCR beta libraries. PCR products were gel purified before sequencing. Under the source paper's analysis protocol: Gene usage analysis of CDR3 amino acid clonotypes used the 60 to 75 TRBV and 12 to 15 TRBJ segments found across samples. COPE and FqMerger were used to merge filtered high-quality paired reads into contigs. BLAST was used to align contigs to IMGT TRBV, TRBD and TRBJ reference genes, and CDR3 was defined according to IMGT. Clonotypes above 0.1% frequency were classified as highly expanded clones. Repertoire diversity was measured by Shannon entropy, and V-J evenness by the Gini coefficient. A clonotype was considered public if more than one individual shared it. In TCRdb, the public reads were trimmed at Q25 with fastp and aligned with MiXCR, with productive beta chains retained. Each CDR3 protein appears once, grouped with its most common genes and DNA. The V and J calls shown here were made by TCRdb, not taken from the authors' results. The table for this sample lists hundreds of thousands of distinct CDR3 sequences; less than 25% of them were counted only once. The ten largest clonotypes hold 7.8% of the sample.

Rearrangement joined TRBV5-1 to TRBJ1-1; 5 matching bases give a weak D call of TRBD1. The clonotype was recovered from a female donor with Graves disease. This sample comprised peripheral blood mononuclear cells (PBMCs), obtained when the disease was refractory, from a patient treated with antithyroid drugs. The DNA reads as follows: TGCGCCAGCAGCTTGAAAGGGAATAGGGGTGAAGCTTTCTTT. Translation gives CASSLKGNRGEAFF.